These 32 T cell receptor beta chains came from one sample sequenced in a study of blood T cell repertoires in COVID-19. Repertoires were generated with immunoSEQ multiplex PCR, while TCRdb's copy carries only in-frame clones and drops some. Among 50,000 to 75,000 clones, roughly 90% were seen once, and the ten largest hold 20% to 25%. The specimen was peripheral blood. Receptors originate from a woman in her forties or fifties with active or convalescent COVID-19.

This rearrangement joins TRBV28 to TRBJ2-1; 11 bases are shared with TRBD2. The V and J ends lost 6 bases and 4 bases, in that order; junction bases with no gene match: 5. Germline loops: CDR1 MDHEN, CDR2 SYDVKM. CDR3 length: 15 amino acids. The CDR3 coding sequence is TGTGCCAGCAGCCCTAGCGGGAGGCCGTACAATGAGCAGTTCTTC. Translated, it gives CASSPSGRPYNEQFF.

The genes are TRBV7-6 and TRBJ1-2; 9 nucleotides align to TRBD1. CDR1 and CDR2 from the germline V gene are SGHVS and FNYEAQ. The V and J ends lost 5 bases and 1 base, in that order; junction bases with no gene match: 5. This CDR3 has 15 amino acids. The CDR3 is CASSPGQGGNYGYTF. As DNA, the CDR3 is TGTGCCAGCAGCCCGGGACAGGGCGGTAACTATGGCTACACCTTC.

The V call is TRBV3-1 (or the pseudogene TRBV3-2), the J call TRBJ2-3; D is undetermined. CDR1 and CDR2 (germline): LGHDT, YNNKEL (reference sequence). V lost 4 bases and J lost 0, with 8 bases in between. This CDR3 spans 14 amino acids. This CDR3 is CASSPRSSTDTQYF. CDR3 DNA sequence: TGTGCCAGCAGCCCTAGATCTAGCACAGATACGCAGTATTTT.

The chain recombines TRBV27 with TRBJ2-7, with 7 bases identical to TRBD1. The CDR3 contains 14 residues. The ends lost 5 bases at V and 4 bases at J; junction bases unmatched: 8. Germline CDR1 MNHEY, CDR2 SMNVEV (reference sequence). Here the CDR3 reads CASSRSGTDYEQYF. The DNA of the CDR3 is TGTGCCAGCAGTCGTTCCGGGACAGATTACGAGCAGTACTTC.

V is TRBV28 and J is TRBJ2-6, with D hard to call. Per germline, CDR1 MDHEN and CDR2 SYDVKM. CDR3 length equals 14 residues. The V end was cut by 3 bases, the J end by 0 bases, with 3 bases between. The CDR3 DNA follows: TGTGCCAGCAGTTTTCACTCTGGGGCCAACGTCCTGACTTTC. It codes for CASSFHSGANVLTF.

V usage is TRBV18 and J usage is TRBJ2-1; D unresolved. V lost 2 bases, J lost 12 bases, and 14 bases lay in between. This CDR3 spans 13 amino acids. Germline assignment: CDR1 KGHSH and CDR2 LQKENI. The CDR3 is CASSPKMEIGQFF. The CDR3 DNA is TGTGCCAGCTCACCAAAAATGGAGATCGGGCAGTTCTTC.

The chain links TRBV28 to TRBJ2-7; a possible D gene is TRBD1 (6 bases). V lost 3 bases to trimming and J lost 3 bases, with 6 bases between them. Germline CDR1 and CDR2: MDHEN and SYDVKM. The CDR3 consists of 12 residues. The CDR3 protein is CASSLDSYEQYF. For the CDR3, the DNA is TGTGCCAGCAGTTTGGACAGCTACGAGCAGTACTTC. Supplemented by reference TRBV28 and TRBJ2-7, the full variable domain reads DVKVTQSSRYLVKRTGEKVFLECVQDMDHENMFWYRQDPGLGLRLIYFSYDVKMKEKGDIPEGYSVSREKKERFSLILESASTNQTSMYLCASSLDSYEQYFGPGTRLTVT.

The chain links TRBV7-9 to TRBJ2-5, with 8 positions matching TRBD1. The CDR3 length is 15 residues. Trimming cost V 3 bases and J 5 bases; bases outside gene matches: 8. CDR1 is SEHNR, CDR2 FQNEAQ, per germline (reference sequence). The CDR3 DNA reads as TGTGCCAGCAGCTTTTCCCAAACAGGGGGGGAGACCCAGTACTTC. Translation gives CASSFSQTGGETQYF.

V gene TRBV2 combines with J gene TRBJ2-1; TRBD1 matches 10 bases. The CDR3 loop spans 16 amino acids. V shed 7 bases, J shed 5 bases, and the junction held 11 bases outside the gene matches. Germline V lookup: CDR1 SNHLY, CDR2 FYNNEI. The CDR3 sequence is CASNAPDRGEHNEQFF. The CDR3, as DNA: TGTGCCAGCAACGCGCCGGACAGGGGGGAACACAATGAGCAGTTCTTC.

The chain combines TRBV6-5 with TRBJ2-7, with 8 bases matching TRBD1. The germline V gene has CDR1 MNHEY and CDR2 SVGAGI. V lost 8 bases, J lost 3 bases, and 6 bases stayed unmatched. The CDR3 runs 13 residues. CDR3 in DNA: TGTGCCAGCTCGGGACAGGTTATCTACGAGCAGTACTTC. Translation: CASSGQVIYEQYF.

This clone has just one count. The V call is TRBV19, the J call TRBJ2-3, with 9 bases lining up with TRBD2. Germline V gene data show CDR1 as LNHDA and CDR2 as SQIVND (reference sequence). The CDR3 has 16 residues. After removal of 5 bases from V and 1 base from J, the junction contained 7 bases not matched to a gene. This CDR3 is CASSFLAGVGTDTQYF. CDR3 sequence (DNA): TGTGCCAGTAGTTTCTTAGCGGGGGTGGGCACAGATACGCAGTATTTT.

The chain has TRBV30 and TRBJ2-1; 11 positions match TRBD2. The CDR3 has 13 residues. Germline assignment: CDR1 GTSNPN and CDR2 SVGIG (reference sequence). V dropped 5 bases and J dropped 12; count of bases not matched to a gene: 9. The CDR3 sequence is CAWGGLAVQGQFF. The CDR3 DNA sequence: TGTGCCTGGGGGGGACTAGCGGTTCAGGGGCAGTTCTTC.

This clone qualifies as medium-sized. The chain employs TRBV28 and TRBJ1-1; tentatively, D is TRBD1 (6 bases). In germline, CDR1 is MDHEN, CDR2 SYDVKM. The length of the CDR3 is 16 residues. V was shortened by 4 bases and J by 3 bases, with 18 bases between the two germline ends. The CDR3 here is CASSYQGGRQDTEAFF. The DNA for the CDR3 is TGTGCCAGCAGTTATCAAGGGGGTAGGCAGGACACTGAAGCTTTCTTT.

The rearrangement uses TRBV19 and TRBJ2-3, with D perhaps matching TRBD1 (6 bases). Germline V CDR1 and CDR2: LNHDA, SQIVND (reference sequence). The V end was cut by 3 bases, the J end by 0 bases, with 16 bases between. The CDR3 extends over 17 amino acids. The DNA for the CDR3 is TGTGCCAGTAGTATCGGAAATGTAGGGGGAAGCACAGATACGCAGTATTTT. Amino acids: CASSIGNVGGSTDTQYF.

The sample holds a few counts of this clone. V gene TRBV18 combines with J gene TRBJ1-1; no definite D call. The germline V and J ends were trimmed by 3 bases and 1 base, with 12 bases remaining between them. The CDR3 is 15 amino acids. In germline, CDR1 is KGHSH, CDR2 LQKENI. In DNA form, the CDR3 reads TGTGCCAGCTCACCCCAGGCAGGCCAGAACACTGAAGCTTTCTTT. Translated: CASSPQAGQNTEAFF.

The rearrangement joins TRBV27 to TRBJ2-1, with TRBD2 identical over 10 bases. The CDR3 extends over 16 amino acids. The germline gives CDR1 MNHEY, CDR2 SMNVEV (reference sequence). The V gene end was trimmed by 2 bases and the J gene end by 6 bases; junction bases not matched to a gene: 7. The CDR3 nucleotides are TGTGCCAGCAGTTTACTCAGCGGGAGGGAGTTCAATGAGCAGTTCTTC. Its protein is CASSLLSGREFNEQFF.

This clone was observed at least ten times. V and J are TRBV3-1 (or the pseudogene TRBV3-2) and TRBJ2-7; no clear D gene. The CDR3 is 17 amino acids. Trimming left V 0 bases short and J 2 bases short, with 17 bases between. Germline CDR1 and CDR2: LGHDT and YNNKEL (reference sequence). The CDR3 spells CASSQERVYYPPYEQYF. The DNA for the CDR3 is TGTGCCAGCAGCCAAGAACGCGTATACTATCCCCCCTACGAGCAGTACTTC.

The table lists this clone with a count of one. V gene TRBV5-4 combines with J gene TRBJ2-3; TRBD2 matches 7 bases. Losses at the gene ends were 0 bases for V and 2 bases for J; bases not matched to a gene: 6. CDR1 is SGHNT and CDR2 is YYREEE in the germline V gene (reference sequence). The CDR3 is 16 residues long. The CDR3: CASSLVASGLTDTQYF. For the CDR3, the DNA is TGTGCCAGCAGCTTGGTGGCTAGCGGACTCACAGATACGCAGTATTTT.

The CDR3 DNA is TGTGCCACCGAGGTGTTTATGAACACTGAAGCTTTCTTT. This codes for CATEVFMNTEAFF. The rearrangement joins TRBV24-1 to TRBJ1-1, with D unclear. The ends were cut back, 9 bases at V and 0 bases at J, with 10 bases in the middle. This CDR3 has 13 residues. Germline CDR1 KGHDR, CDR2 SFDVKD.

V is TRBV6-5 and J is TRBJ2-6; unclear D gene. V was shortened by 4 bases and J by 4 bases, with 5 bases between the two germline ends. Germline V gene sequence: CDR1 MNHEY, CDR2 SVGAGI. The CDR3 runs 13 residues. This CDR3 reads CASSSVGANVLTF. Written as DNA, the CDR3 is TGTGCCAGCAGTTCGGTGGGGGCCAACGTCCTGACTTTC.

The count of this clone is one. This chain connects TRBV9 to TRBJ2-3, with D unresolved. Per germline, CDR1 SGDLS and CDR2 YYNGEE. The V end was cut by 0 bases, the J end by 5 bases, with 7 bases between. The CDR3 totals 13 residues. CDR3 in amino acids: CASSVVSVDTQYF. CDR3 nucleotides: TGTGCCAGCAGCGTAGTGTCGGTAGATACGCAGTATTTT.

This chain links TRBV5-4 with TRBJ1-2, with D unresolved. Trimming left V 0 bases short and J 6 bases short, with 9 bases between. There are 13 residues in the CDR3. Per germline, CDR1 SGHNT and CDR2 YYREEE (reference sequence). CDR3 DNA: TGTGCCAGCAGCTTGGGGCAGAACAATGGCTACACCTTC. Its translation: CASSLGQNNGYTF.

This chain links TRBV24-1 with TRBJ2-7, with 10 bases lining up with TRBD2. V dropped 10 bases and J dropped 2; count of bases not matched to a gene: 7. The germline CDR1 and CDR2 sequences are KGHDR and SFDVKD. The CDR3 covers 14 residues. The CDR3 loop is CATEIAGGAYEQYF. The CDR3 DNA sequence: TGTGCCACGGAGATAGCGGGAGGTGCCTACGAGCAGTACTTC.

This rearrangement joins TRBV14 to TRBJ2-5; TRBD1 matches 9 bases. With V trimmed by 1 base and J by 5 bases, 5 bases remained unmatched. CDR1 and CDR2 (germline): SGHDN, FVKESK. CDR3 length equals 15 residues. In DNA, the CDR3 is TGTGCCAGCAGCCAAGGGACAGGGGTGGTTGAGACCCAGTACTTC. Amino acid sequence: CASSQGTGVVETQYF.

This rearrangement joins TRBV10-1 to TRBJ1-2; the D is unclear. The CDR3 is 13 amino acids. The germline gives CDR1 WNHNN, CDR2 SYGVQD (reference sequence). With 0 bases removed from V and 8 bases from J, the gap between germline ends came to 10 bases. The CDR3 DNA reads TGCGCCAGCAGTGAGTCAGGACTGTCAGGCTACACCTTC. Its protein is CASSESGLSGYTF.

This clone was found once. The gene calls are TRBV5-4 and TRBJ1-4; 9 bases line up with TRBD1. The length of the CDR3 is 16 residues. Germline V gene lookup returns CDR1 SGHNT and CDR2 YYREEE (reference sequence). With V trimmed by 0 bases and J by 7 bases, 7 bases remained unmatched. CDR3 bases: TGTGCCAGCAGCTTGGGTGGGGGGACAGGGAGTGAAAAACTGTTTTTT. It specifies CASSLGGGTGSEKLFF.

This clone was picked up a small number of times. V is TRBV6-6 and J is TRBJ2-4, with TRBD2 matching 8 bases. Germline loops: CDR1 MNHNY, CDR2 SVGAGI (reference sequence). This CDR3 comprises 15 residues. Unmatched junction bases numbered 4, after V lost 2 bases and J lost 4 bases. DNA of the CDR3: TGTGCCAGCAGTTACCCGGGAGGGGGGAAAAACATTCAGTACTTC. This codes for CASSYPGGGKNIQYF.

V gene TRBV5-5 combines with J gene TRBJ2-5, with 7 bases lining up with TRBD1. V was clipped by 1 base and J by 1 base; unmatched bases: 7. The CDR3 has 16 residues. Germline V gives CDR1 SGHKS, CDR2 YYEKEE (reference sequence). The CDR3 loop reads CASSLSTGTAQETQYF. The CDR3, as DNA: TGTGCCAGCAGCTTGTCTACAGGGACAGCCCAAGAGACCCAGTACTTC.

This clone was picked up a small number of times. This chain connects TRBV3-1 (or the pseudogene TRBV3-2) to TRBJ1-3, with D uncertain. The V end was cut by 2 bases, the J end by 0 bases, with 8 bases between. This CDR3 contains 15 residues. The V gene's germline CDR1 is LGHDT and CDR2 YNNKEL (reference sequence). CDR3 sequence reads: CASSQSGLSGNTIYF. The CDR3 region has the DNA TGTGCCAGCAGCCAATCAGGCCTCTCTGGAAACACCATATATTTT.

The chain links TRBV4-1 to TRBJ1-4; 9 nucleotides align to TRBD1. Trimming at V came to 0 bases and at J to 7 bases, leaving 9 bases not matched to a gene. The V gene's germline CDR1 is MGHRA and CDR2 YSYEKL. The CDR3 loop spans 17 amino acids. The DNA of the CDR3 is TGCGCCAGCAGCCAAGAAGGACAGGGGTTTGTGGGTGAAAAACTGTTTTTT. Translated, it gives CASSQEGQGFVGEKLFF.

The rearrangement joins TRBV7-8 to TRBJ2-4; 7 bases fit TRBD2. Trimming cost V 3 bases and J 0 bases; bases outside gene matches: 2. Germline CDR1 SGHVS, CDR2 FQNEAQ. The CDR3 is 15 amino acids. The CDR3 protein is CASSFGGIAKNIQYF. The DNA of the CDR3 is TGTGCCAGCAGCTTCGGGGGGATAGCCAAAAACATTCAGTACTTC.

In its sample, this clone was seen once. DNA of the CDR3: TGCGCCAGCAGCTTGTGGCAGACGACAGGGAATTCCTACGAGCAGTACTTC. This codes for CASSLWQTTGNSYEQYF. This chain connects TRBV5-1 to TRBJ2-7, with 7 bases that match TRBD1. Looked up from germline, CDR1 is SGHRS and CDR2 is YFSETQ. The J segment lost 1 base and the V segment lost 1 base, leaving 11 bases of the junction unmatched. This CDR3 is 17 amino acids long.